This T cell receptor beta chain appears in the sequencing data of a study of T cells in tumors and immune-related adverse events. This clone was seen once. TCRdb keeps only in-frame clones here, not all; method: immunoSEQ multiplex PCR. The sample includes tens of thousands of clones, over 80% of them seen just once. The CDR3 runs to 14 residues. With 6 bases clipped from V and 4 bases from J, the junction kept 5 bases outside the gene matches. CDR1 is MNHNS, CDR2 SASEGT, per germline. This sample comprised lymph node tissue, obtained from a patient treated with anti-PD-1 therapy. This TCR was sampled from a female donor with metastatic renal cell carcinoma. The chain employs TRBV6-1 and TRBJ2-7; the match to TRBD1 covers 11 bases. The CDR3 here is CASRGTGGGYEQYF. CDR3 in DNA: TGTGCCAGCAGGGGGACAGGGGGAGGTTACGAGCAGTACTTC.